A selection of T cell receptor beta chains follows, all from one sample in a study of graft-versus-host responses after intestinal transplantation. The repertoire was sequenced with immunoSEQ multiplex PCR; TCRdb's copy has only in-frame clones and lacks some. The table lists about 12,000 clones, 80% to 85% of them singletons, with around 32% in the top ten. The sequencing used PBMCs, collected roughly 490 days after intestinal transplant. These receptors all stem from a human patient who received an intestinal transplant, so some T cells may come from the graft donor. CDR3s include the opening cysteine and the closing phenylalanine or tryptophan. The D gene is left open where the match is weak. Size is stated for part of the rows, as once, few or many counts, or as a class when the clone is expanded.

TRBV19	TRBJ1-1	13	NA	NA	TGTGCCAGTAGTATACGGTCGACAGCCGAAGCTTTCTTT	CASSIRSTAEAFF
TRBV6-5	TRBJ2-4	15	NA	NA	TGTGCCAGCAGTTATTCCGGGCTGGAGGGAAACATTCAGTACTTC	CASSYSGLEGNIQYF
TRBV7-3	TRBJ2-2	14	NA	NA	TGTGCCAGCAGCTTAGGGCAAGACACCGGGGAGCTGTTTTTT	CASSLGQDTGELFF
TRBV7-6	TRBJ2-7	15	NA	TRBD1	TGTGCCAGCAGCCACCGGGACAGGGGGATATACGAGCAGTACTTC	CASSHRDRGIYEQYF
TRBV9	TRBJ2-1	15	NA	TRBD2	TGTGCCAGCAGCGGAGGGACTAGCGGGAGCAATGAGCAGTTCTTC	CASSGGTSGSNEQFF
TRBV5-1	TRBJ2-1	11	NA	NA	TGCGCCAGCAGCTTGGCCCTTGAGCAGTTCTTC	CASSLALEQFF
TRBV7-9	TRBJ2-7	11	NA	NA	TGTGCCAGCAGCTTCGATTACGAGCAGTACTTC	CASSFDYEQYF
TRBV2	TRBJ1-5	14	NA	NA	TGTGCCAGCAGTCGGGACATCAGCTCTCAGCCCCAGCATTTT	CASSRDISSQPQHF
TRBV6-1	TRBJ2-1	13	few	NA	TGTGCCAGCATGATGGGGGAGAGCAATGAGCAGTTCTTC	CASMMGESNEQFF
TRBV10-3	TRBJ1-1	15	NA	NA	TGTGCCATCAGTGAGTCATACGGGAGAAACACTGAAGCTTTCTTT	CAISESYGRNTEAFF
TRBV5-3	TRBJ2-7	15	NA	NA	TGTGCCAGCTCACTCAAGGGGACCCGAGCCTACGAGCAGTACTTC	CASSLKGTRAYEQYF
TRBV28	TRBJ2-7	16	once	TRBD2	TGTGCCAGCAGTTCGCTCCAGTCGGGGGGGGGCTACGAGCAGTACTTC	CASSSLQSGGGYEQYF
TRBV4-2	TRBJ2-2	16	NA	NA	TGTGCCAGCAGCCTGGGACTGCGAAAGAACACCGGGGAGCTGTTTTTT	CASSLGLRKNTGELFF
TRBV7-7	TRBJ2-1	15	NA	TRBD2	TGTGCTAGCAGCCCTAGCGGGAGCTCCTACAATGAGCAGTTCTTC	CASSPSGSSYNEQFF
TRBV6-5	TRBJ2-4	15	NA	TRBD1	TGTGCCAGCAGTTCCGGGACAGGGGGGGATACCATTCAGTACTTC	CASSSGTGGDTIQYF
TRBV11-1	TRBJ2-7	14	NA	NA	TGTGCCAGCAGCCTCGGGGGAGCGGTCCCTGAGCAGTACTTC	CASSLGGAVPEQYF
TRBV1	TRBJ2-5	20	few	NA	TGCACCAGCAGCCAGGCCCCCCGGACTAGCGGAGATAATGGTGGGGAGACCCAGTACTTC	CTSSQAPRTSGDNGGETQYF
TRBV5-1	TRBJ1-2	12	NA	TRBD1	TGCGCCAGCAGGGGACAGAACTATGGCTACACCTTC	CASRGQNYGYTF
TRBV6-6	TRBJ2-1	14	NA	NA	TGTGCCAGCAGCCTAGAGGGTAACTACAATGAGCAGTTCTTC	CASSLEGNYNEQFF
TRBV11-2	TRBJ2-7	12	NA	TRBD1	TGTGCCAGCAGCCGGGACAGGGACGAGCAGTACTTC	CASSRDRDEQYF
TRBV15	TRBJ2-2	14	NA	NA	TGTGCCACCAGCAGACCAGGGGCCACCGGGGAGCTGTTTTTT	CATSRPGATGELFF
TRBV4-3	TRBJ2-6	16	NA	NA	TGCGCCAGCAGCCAAGAGGAGGGATCTGGGGCCAACGTCCTGACTTTC	CASSQEEGSGANVLTF
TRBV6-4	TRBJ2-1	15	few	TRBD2	TGTGCCAGCAGTGACCGGGCGGGGGAATACAATGAGCAGTTCTTC	CASSDRAGEYNEQFF
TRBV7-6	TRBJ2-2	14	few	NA	TGTGCCAGCAGCTTAGAGGGAACCACCGGGGAGCTGTTTTTT	CASSLEGTTGELFF
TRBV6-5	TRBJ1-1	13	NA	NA	TGTGCCAGCACCGCGACATGGGGGACTGAAGCTTTCTTT	CASTATWGTEAFF
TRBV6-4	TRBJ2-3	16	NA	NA	TGTGCCAGCAGTGATACGGGGACGGTACACACAGATACGCAGTATTTT	CASSDTGTVHTDTQYF
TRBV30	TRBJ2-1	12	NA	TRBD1	TGTGCCTGGCTGGACAGGGACAATGAGCAGTTCTTC	CAWLDRDNEQFF
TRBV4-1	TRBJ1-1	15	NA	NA	TGCGCCAGCAGCCAAGAGGCGCCTGCAAACACTGAAGCTTTCTTT	CASSQEAPANTEAFF
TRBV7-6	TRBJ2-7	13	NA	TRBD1	TGTGCCAGCCCCAGGACAGGAACCTACGAGCAGTACTTC	CASPRTGTYEQYF
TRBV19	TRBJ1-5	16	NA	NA	TGTGCCAGTAGTATCTCTCTCTGGTCTAGCAATCAGCCCCAGCATTTT	CASSISLWSSNQPQHF
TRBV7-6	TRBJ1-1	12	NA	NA	TGTGCCAGCAGCTTAACAGGGACTGAAGCTTTCTTT	CASSLTGTEAFF
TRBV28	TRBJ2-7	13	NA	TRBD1	TGTGCCAGCAGGGGACAGGGTTTATACGAGCAGTACTTC	CASRGQGLYEQYF
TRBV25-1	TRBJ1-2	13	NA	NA	TGTGCCAGCAGGCATGGGGAGATGGATGGCTACACCTTC	CASRHGEMDGYTF
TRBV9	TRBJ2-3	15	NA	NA	TGTGCCAGCAGCGTAGTAACGGGAAAAACAGATACGCAGTATTTT	CASSVVTGKTDTQYF
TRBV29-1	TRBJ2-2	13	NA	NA	TGCAGCGTTGAAGAAGAGTGGACCGGGGAGCTGTTTTTT	CSVEEEWTGELFF
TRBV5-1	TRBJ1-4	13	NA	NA	TGCGCCAGCAGCTTCCGGGGGAATGAAAAACTGTTTTTT	CASSFRGNEKLFF
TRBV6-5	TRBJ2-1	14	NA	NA	TGTGCCAGCAGTTACGCGGCGAGGTCCAATGAGCAGTTCTTC	CASSYAARSNEQFF
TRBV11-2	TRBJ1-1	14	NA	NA	TGTGCCAGCAGCCCACGACAGATGAACACTGAAGCTTTCTTT	CASSPRQMNTEAFF
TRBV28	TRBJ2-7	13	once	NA	TGTGCCAGCAGTTGGACAGTGGACTACGAGCAGTACTTC	CASSWTVDYEQYF
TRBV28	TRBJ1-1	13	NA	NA	TGTGCCAGCAGTTCATACGTGAACACTGAAGCTTTCTTT	CASSSYVNTEAFF
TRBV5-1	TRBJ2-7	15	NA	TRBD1	TGCGCCAGCAGCGACCGGGACAGGGATGGGTACGAGCAGTACTTC	CASSDRDRDGYEQYF